This is a list of T cell receptor beta chains from one sample in a study of CD8 T cells in ankylosing spondylitis. TCRdb used MiXCR to reprocess the 5' RACE reads, holding one entry per CDR3 protein. The sample holds about 36,000 distinct CDR3 sequences, 6% seen once. What was sequenced was blood, either unsorted or a sorted T cell fraction (not recorded which). Receptors originate from a male donor with ankylosing spondylitis or in good health (not recorded which). CDR3s include the opening cysteine and the closing phenylalanine or tryptophan. A D gene is named only where the DNA matches it firmly. Clone size, where shown, is once, few, many, or a class for clones that have expanded.

V gene,J gene,D gene,clone size,CDR3 DNA,CDR3 protein
TRBV29-1,TRBJ2-1,-,medium-sized,TGCAGCGTTGCAGACGAGGGGGGGTGGAATGAGCAGTTCTTC,CSVADEGGWNEQFF
TRBV24-1,TRBJ2-2,TRBD2,many,TGTGCCACCAGTGATTTCTCTAGCGGGAGGGCCGGGGAGCTGTTTTTT,CATSDFSSGRAGELFF
TRBV30,TRBJ2-1,TRBD2,few,TGTGCCTGGCTAGCGGGCCAATTCAATGAGCAGTTCTTC,CAWLAGQFNEQFF
TRBV12-3/TRBV12-4,TRBJ1-2,-,many,TGTGCCAGCAGTTTACTCCAGGTTGCTAACTATGGCTACACCTTC,CASSLLQVANYGYTF
TRBV7-2,TRBJ1-1,-,many,TGTGCCAGCAGCTCCAGCTACACTGAAGCTTTCTTT,CASSSSYTEAFF
TRBV4-2,TRBJ2-2,TRBD1,-,TGTGCCAGCAGCCAGGACCCGGGACAGCCTGGCGGGGAGCTGTTTTTT,CASSQDPGQPGGELFF
TRBV7-6,TRBJ2-7,-,many,TGTGCCAGCAGCTTAGCGTCTAGGTCGGACGAGCAGTACTTC,CASSLASRSDEQYF
TRBV29-1,TRBJ1-1,-,many,TGCAGCGTTGAAGAACAGGTAGTGGCTTTCTTT,CSVEEQVVAFF
TRBV9,TRBJ2-2,-,many,TGTGCCAGCAGCGTAGCGACAAACACCGGGGAGCTGTTTTTT,CASSVATNTGELFF
TRBV20-1,TRBJ2-2,-,many,TGCAGTGCTAGGTTTGAGACTAGTATCATGTCCGGGGAGCTGTTTTTT,CSARFETSIMSGELFF
TRBV5-1,TRBJ2-4,TRBD1,many,TGCGCCAGCAGCTTCTCTGGACAGGCTCAGTACTTC,CASSFSGQAQYF
TRBV5-1,TRBJ2-1,TRBD1,many,TGCGCCAGCAGCTTGGAGGGGGCCCGTACAGGGGTCAGCTCCTACAATGAGCAGTTCTTC,CASSLEGARTGVSSYNEQFF
TRBV29-1,TRBJ2-7,-,many,TGCAGCGCCGGGGGTCCCCCTCCCTACGAGCAGTACTTC,CSAGGPPPYEQYF
TRBV7-9,TRBJ2-1,-,many,TGTGCCAGCAGCTACCTAACACACAATGAGCAGTTCTTC,CASSYLTHNEQFF
TRBV5-1,TRBJ2-7,-,many,TGCGCCAGCAGCTTGGAGGGCAGAACGGTCGAGCAGTACTTC,CASSLEGRTVEQYF
TRBV11-2,TRBJ2-2,-,many,TGTGCCAGCAGCGCTGCCCGGTCCGGGGAGCTGTTTTTT,CASSAARSGELFF
TRBV7-3,TRBJ2-1,TRBD2,many,TGTGCCAGCAGCCCATGGACTAGCGCCGACAATGAGCAGTTCTTC,CASSPWTSADNEQFF
TRBV9,TRBJ2-3,TRBD2,many,TGTGCCAGCAGCCCCGGCCTAGCGGATCGCACAGATACGCAGTATTTT,CASSPGLADRTDTQYF
TRBV14,TRBJ1-4,-,many,TGTGCCAGCAGCCAAGCAATGGTTAATGAAAAACTGTTTTTT,CASSQAMVNEKLFF
TRBV11-2,TRBJ2-7,-,many,TGTGCCAGCAGCTTTCGTGGAGGCAGTGGAACCTACGAGCAGTACTTC,CASSFRGGSGTYEQYF
TRBV27,TRBJ2-1,TRBD2,many,TGTGCCAGCAGTTTAGGGGGACGGGGGGGAAATGAGCAGTTCTTC,CASSLGGRGGNEQFF
TRBV24-1,TRBJ1-1,-,many,TGTGCCACCAGTGATTTGTCTAATCGAGCTTTCTTT,CATSDLSNRAFF
TRBV29-1,TRBJ2-3,TRBD2,many,TGCAGCGTAGCCGGGACTAGCGGGAGAGGATCAGATACGCAGTATTTT,CSVAGTSGRGSDTQYF
TRBV7-6,TRBJ2-5,TRBD2,many,TGTGCCAGCAGCGGCCGGACTAGCGGGGAGACCCAGTACTTC,CASSGRTSGETQYF
TRBV28,TRBJ1-5,-,many,TGTGCCAGCAGCCCTGGTGGGGCACAGGTCTCAAGGTCCCAGCATTTT,CASSPGGAQVSRSQHF
TRBV28,TRBJ2-3,-,many,TGTGCCAGCAGTTCCCTGCGGGTGACCAGCACAGATACGCAGTATTTT,CASSSLRVTSTDTQYF
TRBV5-1,TRBJ2-7,-,many,TGCGCCAGCAGCTTGACCCCGGGTACCCGGAATCCCTACGAGCAGTACTTC,CASSLTPGTRNPYEQYF
TRBV2,TRBJ2-2,-,many,TGTGCCAGCAGGGTTAATACGGCCGGGGAGCTGTTTTTT,CASRVNTAGELFF
TRBV20-1,TRBJ1-5,TRBD1,many,TGCAGTGCTAGAGTAACAGGGGGCGTGATTCAGCCCCAGCATTTT,CSARVTGGVIQPQHF
TRBV6-1,TRBJ2-7,TRBD1,many,TGTGCCAGCAGTGAAGGGGACAGCTCCTACGAGCAGTACTTC,CASSEGDSSYEQYF
TRBV7-9,TRBJ1-5,-,many,TGTGCCAGCAGCGGGCCCACAGGACTAAATCAGCCCCAGCATTTT,CASSGPTGLNQPQHF
TRBV7-2,TRBJ2-1,-,many,TGTGCCAGCAGCTTAGAGGGGAGAGGCTACAATGAGCAGTTCTTC,CASSLEGRGYNEQFF
TRBV4-3,TRBJ2-7,-,many,TGCGCCAGCAGCAGGGGTGACGGAAGCTCCTACGAGCAGTACTTC,CASSRGDGSSYEQYF
TRBV29-1,TRBJ2-1,TRBD2,many,TGCAGCGTTGACACAGCGGGGGCCTACAATGAGCAGTTCTTC,CSVDTAGAYNEQFF
TRBV6-4,TRBJ2-2,TRBD2,many,TGTGCCAGCAGCGCTAGCGGGAGATACACCGGGGAGCTGTTTTTT,CASSASGRYTGELFF
TRBV24-1,TRBJ2-1,TRBD2,many,TGTGCCACCAGTGACTCCGGGACTAGCGGATTCAATGAGCAGTTCTTC,CATSDSGTSGFNEQFF
TRBV5-1,TRBJ2-5,TRBD1,many,TGCGCCAGCAGCATCCGGGACAGGGGTATCGAGACCCAGTACTTC,CASSIRDRGIETQYF
TRBV6-5,TRBJ1-2,-,many,TGTGCCAGCAGTTACTCGGAAGGGGCCAGCGGAGATGGCTACACCTTC,CASSYSEGASGDGYTF
TRBV5-1,TRBJ2-7,-,many,TGCGCCAGCAGCTTGGTCCCGGGCTCCTACGAGCAGTACTTC,CASSLVPGSYEQYF
TRBV19,TRBJ1-2,-,many,TGTGCCAGTAGTATCCCGGGAGCTATAATTGGCTACACCTTC,CASSIPGAIIGYTF
TRBV9,TRBJ2-3,-,many,TGTGCCAGCAGCGTTGGGACAACCAGCACAGATACGCAGTATTTT,CASSVGTTSTDTQYF
TRBV19,TRBJ1-5,TRBD1,many,TGTGCCAGTAGCGGGACAGGGGATCAGCCCCAGCATTTT,CASSGTGDQPQHF
TRBV6-1,TRBJ2-3,TRBD2,-,TGTGCCAGCAGTGAACTAGCGGGGGCCACAGATACGCAGTATTTT,CASSELAGATDTQYF
TRBV10-3,TRBJ2-3,TRBD2,many,TGTGCCATCAGTCCCACTAGCGGGGCAACAGATACGCAGTATTTT,CAISPTSGATDTQYF
TRBV28,TRBJ1-2,-,many,TGTGCCAGCAGTACCCCGATGGGACACTATGGCTACACCTTC,CASSTPMGHYGYTF
TRBV5-6,TRBJ2-2,TRBD2,many,TGTGCCAGCAGCTTGCACCGGGAGGGCCGTAGCACCGGGGAGCTGTTTTTT,CASSLHREGRSTGELFF
TRBV27,TRBJ2-3,TRBD1,many,TGTGCCAGCAGCCCCTGGACAGGCTCTAGCACAGATACGCAGTATTTT,CASSPWTGSSTDTQYF
TRBV5-4,TRBJ1-4,-,many,TGTGCCAGCAGCTTGGAGAGAGGCAGCGATAATGAAAAACTGTTTTTT,CASSLERGSDNEKLFF
TRBV30,TRBJ2-4,TRBD2,few,TGTGCCTGGAGTCCCCATCCTAGCGGGATTGGTTCCAGGGCCAAAAACATTCAGTACTTC,CAWSPHPSGIGSRAKNIQYF
TRBV7-2,TRBJ2-7,-,many,TGTGCCAGCAGCTTAAACGGGGCCACGGGTCACGAGCAGTACTTC,CASSLNGATGHEQYF
TRBV2,TRBJ1-5,-,many,TGTGCCAGCAGGGGGACATACAATCAGCCCCAGCATTTT,CASRGTYNQPQHF
TRBV5-6,TRBJ2-5,-,many,TGTGCCAGCAGCTTACGCAGCTACCAAGAGACCCAGTACTTC,CASSLRSYQETQYF
TRBV27,TRBJ2-1,-,many,TGTGCCAGCAGTTTAGCGGGCTACCCCTACAATGAGCAGTTCTTC,CASSLAGYPYNEQFF
TRBV3-1,TRBJ1-6,-,many,TGTGCCAGCAGCCAAGAGGGGCCTTTACCCCTCCACTTT,CASSQEGPLPLHF
TRBV28,TRBJ2-7,TRBD2,many,TGTGCCAGCAGTTTCGTAGCGGGAGTCGAGCAGTACTTC,CASSFVAGVEQYF